The 27 T cell receptor beta chains below were found in one sample sequenced in a study of sequential checkpoint blockade in melanoma (dated by TCRdb to about 2019). This specimen's treatment or condition label, per the study, means: randomized to nivolumab then ipilimumab (arm A) or the reverse (arm B). Library generation was performed with the immunoSEQ multiplex PCR assay. TCRdb re-hosts the immuneACCESS table, in-frame sequences only. Its copies lack some clones; in the studies checked, an unresolved V gene accounts for under half of them, and the cause for the rest is not known. The sample table shows fewer than 13,000 clones, and 73% are seen once. The ten largest clones add up to more than 11% of the sample. Sequencing was performed on CD8+ T cells sorted from blood (inferred from file names), taken from a patient given nivolumab and ipilimumab in sequence. The receptors come from a human donor with melanoma.

The chain couples TRBV2 to TRBJ1-2; D gene unclear. Trimming left V 9 bases short and J 8 bases short, with 22 bases between. Looked up from germline, CDR1 is SNHLY and CDR2 is FYNNEI. The CDR3 extends over 14 amino acids. The CDR3 coding sequence is TGTGCCAGGACACCCAAGGCCTCCCCGGGAGGCTACACCTTC. Its protein product is CARTPKASPGGYTF.

This clone was seen a handful of times. This sequence joins TRBV5-5 and TRBJ2-7; a weak D match, TRBD2 (6 bases). The CDR3 consists of 14 residues. Germline CDR1 SGHKS, CDR2 YYEKEE (reference sequence). V was trimmed by 4 bases and J by 1 base, leaving 12 bases between them. This CDR3 is CASSPRDLSYEQYV. The CDR3 bases are TGTGCCAGCAGCCCCCGGGACTTATCCTACGAGCAGTACGTC.

The chain carries TRBV29-1 and TRBJ1-4; TRBD1 matches at 9 bases. V trimming: 6 bases; J trimming: 8 bases; junction bases outside the gene matches: 10. The CDR3 totals 14 residues. The V gene's germline CDR1 is SQVTM and CDR2 ANQGSEA. The CDR3 sequence is CSVQSGTGLEKLFF. As DNA, the CDR3 is TGCAGCGTGCAGTCCGGGACAGGGCTAGAAAAACTGTTTTTT.

The V and J genes are TRBV6-6 and TRBJ2-5, with 8 bases lining up with TRBD1. In germline, CDR1 is MNHNY, CDR2 SVGAGI (reference sequence). The V gene end was trimmed by 6 bases and the J gene end by 5 bases; junction bases not matched to a gene: 11. The CDR3 spans 15 residues. CDR3 amino acids: CASRDLQGGVETQYF. The CDR3 DNA sequence: TGTGCCAGCAGGGATCTACAGGGGGGTGTGGAGACCCAGTACTTC.

The chain has TRBV7-9 and TRBJ1-1, with D possibly matching TRBD1 (5 bases). V lost 3 bases, J lost 0 bases, and 14 bases lay in between. The length of the CDR3 is 16 residues. Germline assignment: CDR1 SEHNR and CDR2 FQNEAQ (reference sequence). This CDR3 is CASSLGGFYMNTEAFF. CDR3 DNA: TGTGCCAGCAGCTTGGGGGGATTTTACATGAACACTGAAGCTTTCTTT.

There are a few counts of this clone. This chain uses TRBV5-1 with TRBJ1-1, with D perhaps TRBD1 (5 bases). The V end was cut by 4 bases, the J end by 3 bases, with 13 bases between. The germline CDR1 and CDR2 sequences are SGHRS and YFSETQ. The CDR3 sequence is 14 residues long. The CDR3 is CASSPAGGYTEAFF. DNA for the CDR3: TGCGCCAGCAGCCCTGCCGGGGGGTACACTGAAGCTTTCTTT.

The chain is built from TRBV4-1 and TRBJ1-1; possibly TRBD1 for D (5 bases). The V gene lost 2 bases and the J gene lost 3 bases, with 7 bases spanning the gap. CDR1 and CDR2 from the germline V gene are MGHRA and YSYEKL. The CDR3 is made up of 13 amino acids. The CDR3 loop reads CASSQTGDTEAFF. In DNA, the CDR3 is TGCGCCAGCAGCCAAACAGGTGACACTGAAGCTTTCTTT.

This chain connects TRBV9 to TRBJ2-1, with D possibly TRBD2 on 5 matching bases. The length of the CDR3 is 14 residues. V was clipped by 5 bases and J by 4 bases, with 13 bases between them. CDR1 and CDR2 from the germline V gene are SGDLS and YYNGEE. As DNA, the CDR3 is TGTGCCAGCAGATCTAGCAGCTGGTACAATGAGCAGTTCTTC. This translates into CASRSSSWYNEQFF.

The rearrangement joins TRBV7-6 to TRBJ2-5, with 9 bases aligning to TRBD2. Per the germline V gene, CDR1 is SGHVS and CDR2 is FNYEAQ. The CDR3 is made up of 16 amino acids. The V gene end was trimmed by 1 base and the J gene end by 1 base; junction bases not matched to a gene: 4. CDR3 coding DNA: TGTGCCAGCAGCTTAGAATGGCGGGAGGGCCAAGAGACCCAGTACTTC. Protein: CASSLEWREGQETQYF.

This clone showed up just once. The rearrangement links TRBV4-1 to TRBJ2-1; 10 bases line up with TRBD2. CDR3 length equals 15 residues. J was trimmed by 5 bases and V by 2 bases; bases with no gene match: 3. CDR1 is MGHRA and CDR2 is YSYEKL in the germline V gene. The CDR3 DNA reads as TGCGCCAGCAGCCAAAGGCTAGCGGGGGACAATGAGCAGTTCTTC. Amino acids: CASSQRLAGDNEQFF.

The J gene is TRBJ1-4, the V gene TRBV7-6; no reliable D call. The length of the CDR3 is 15 residues. Germline loops: CDR1 SGHVS, CDR2 FNYEAQ. V lost 1 base, J lost 1 base, and 7 bases lay in between. The CDR3 reads CASSLDPGTNEKLFF. As DNA, the CDR3 is TGTGCCAGCAGCTTAGATCCGGGAACTAATGAAAAACTGTTTTTT.

This chain's CDR3 is CASSSPRVGRSSYEQYF. Here the CDR3 DNA reads TGTGCCAGCAGTTCCCCTCGGGTTGGCCGGAGCTCCTACGAGCAGTACTTC. The chain links TRBV28 to TRBJ2-7; unclear D gene. The CDR3 runs to 17 residues. The germline V and J ends were trimmed by 4 bases and 0 bases, with 19 bases remaining between them. The germline V gene encodes CDR1 MDHEN and CDR2 SYDVKM.

This clone occurred a few times. The chain recombines TRBV14 with TRBJ1-2, with 8 bases aligning to TRBD1. The J segment lost 5 bases and the V segment lost 0 bases, leaving 5 bases of the junction unmatched. Germline loops: CDR1 SGHDN, CDR2 FVKESK. The CDR3 extends over 15 amino acids. The CDR3 DNA is TGTGCCAGCAGCCAAGAAGGGACAGGTCCTTATGGCTACACCTTC. It translates to CASSQEGTGPYGYTF.

This clone occurred once. V is TRBV12-1 and J is TRBJ2-1; TRBD2 was called by the table and not checked on the DNA. TRBV12-1 is a recognized pseudogene. This CDR3 has 16 amino acids. The DNA of the CDR3 is TGTGCCAGCAGATCCCCGCGGGGGAGCTCCTACAATGAGCAGTTCTTC. This translates into CASRSPRGSSYNEQFF.

This sequence joins TRBV27 and TRBJ2-3; the D gene is possibly TRBD2 (6 bases). Trimming removed 2 bases from V and 5 bases from J, with 11 bases in between. The CDR3 totals 14 residues. Germline V gives CDR1 MNHEY, CDR2 SMNVEV (reference sequence). The CDR3 here is CASSLAGLGDTQYF. CDR3 in DNA: TGTGCCAGCAGTTTAGCGGGATTAGGAGATACGCAGTATTTT.

This sequence joins TRBV19 and TRBJ2-1; D possibly corresponds to TRBD1 (6 bases). The CDR3 length is 12 residues. Germline CDR1 LNHDA, CDR2 SQIVND (reference sequence). The V and J ends lost 5 bases and 7 bases respectively, with 9 bases between them. This chain's CDR3 is CASSATGNEQFF. CDR3 sequence (DNA): TGTGCCAGTAGTGCAACAGGGAATGAGCAGTTCTTC. Looking up the rest from reference TRBV19 and TRBJ2-1 gives the full variable domain: DGGITQSPKYLFRKEGQNVTLSCEQNLNHDAMYWYRQDPGQGLRLIYYSQIVNDFQKGDIAEGYSVSREKKESFPLTVTSAQKNPTAFYLCASSATGNEQFFGPGTRLTVL.

Only one count was recorded for this clone. The chain is built from TRBV19 and TRBJ2-7; TRBD1 is a possible D gene (5 bases). Germline CDR1 is LNHDA and CDR2 is SQIVND (reference sequence). Deletions cut 8 bases from V and 6 bases from J, with 11 bases between. The CDR3 extends over 11 amino acids. CDR3 bases: TGTGCCAGTTCTAGGGGTGCCGAGCAGTACTTC. This codes for CASSRGAEQYF.

The chain joins TRBV27 to TRBJ2-7; 9 nucleotides align to TRBD1. Germline CDR1 reads MNHEY; CDR2 reads SMNVEV (reference sequence). CDR3 length: 15 residues. Unmatched junction bases numbered 11, after V lost 6 bases and J lost 5 bases. CDR3 protein: CASRLGTGNTHEQYF. In DNA, the CDR3 is TGTGCCAGCAGACTGGGGACAGGGAATACACACGAGCAGTACTTC.

The chain carries TRBV5-1 and TRBJ1-1; the D gene is possibly TRBD1 (5 bases). Germline V gene sequence: CDR1 SGHRS, CDR2 YFSETQ. The CDR3 loop spans 13 amino acids. V was trimmed by 4 bases and J by 1 base, leaving 8 bases between them. CDR3 sequence (DNA): TGCGCCAGCAGCCTTACAGGGAACACTGAAGCTTTCTTT. This codes for CASSLTGNTEAFF.

This chain links TRBV6-5 with TRBJ2-5; 7 positions match TRBD1. The J call may be incorrect, as the DNA end agrees better with TRBJ2-7. The CDR3 is 13 residues long. The germline CDR1 and CDR2 sequences are MNHEY and SVGAGI. CDR3 amino acids: CASTTGDSYEQYF. CDR3 coding DNA: TGTGCCAGCACCACAGGGGACTCCTACGAGCAGTACTTC.

The chain joins TRBV4-1 to TRBJ2-3, with 10 bases matching TRBD2. From germline, CDR1 is MGHRA and CDR2 YSYEKL. The CDR3 is made up of 18 amino acids. V lost 1 base to trimming and J lost 2 bases; unmatched junction nucleotides: 9. In DNA, the CDR3 is TGCGCCAGCAGCCAAGGGGGTCTAGCGGGAGACTACACAGATACGCAGTATTTT. Protein: CASSQGGLAGDYTDTQYF.

The chain joins TRBV6-4 to TRBJ2-3; 11 positions agree with TRBD2. The CDR3 extends over 14 amino acids. Trimming cost V 3 bases and J 5 bases; bases outside gene matches: 1. CDR1 is MRHNA and CDR2 is SNTAGT in the germline V gene. The CDR3 sequence: CASSEGLAGDTQYF. The CDR3 coding sequence is TGTGCCAGCAGTGAAGGACTAGCGGGAGATACGCAGTATTTT.

This clone was seen more than once but under ten times. The J gene is TRBJ1-4, the V gene TRBV7-9, with a tentative D call TRBD1 (5 bases). The CDR3 has 14 amino acids. Germline CDR1 is SEHNR and CDR2 is FQNEAQ (reference sequence). V dropped 4 bases and J dropped 6 bases, with 12 bases sitting between them. The CDR3 nucleotides are TGTGCCAGCAGCTGGGGGGGGAAGTATGAAAAACTGTTTTTT. Its translation is CASSWGGKYEKLFF. Together with reference TRBV7-9 and TRBJ1-4, the CDR3 gives the full variable domain: DTGVSQNPRHKITKRGQNVTFRCDPISEHNRLYWYRQTLGQGPEFLTYFQNEAQLEKSRLLSDRFSAERPKGSFSTLEIQRTEQGDSAMYLCASSWGGKYEKLFFGSGTQLSVL.

V and J are TRBV6-5 and TRBJ2-1; D may be TRBD2 (6 bases). Per the germline V gene, CDR1 is MNHEY and CDR2 is SVGAGI. This CDR3 spans 15 amino acids. V was cut by 0 bases and J by 4 bases, with 10 bases left in between. The CDR3 here is CASSYSRSGYNEQFF. The DNA for the CDR3 is TGTGCCAGCAGTTACTCGCGAAGCGGGTACAATGAGCAGTTCTTC.

The genes are TRBV6-6 and TRBJ1-5; TRBD1 agrees at 11 bases. CDR1 and CDR2 from the germline V gene are MNHNY and SVGAGI (reference sequence). V was clipped by 4 bases and J by 5 bases; unmatched bases: 7. This CDR3 contains 16 residues. CDR3 coding DNA: TGTGCCAGCAGTTCGGGACAGGGGGGATGGCATCAGCCCCAGCATTTT. Translation gives CASSSGQGGWHQPQHF.

J is TRBJ2-3 and V is TRBV7-9, with D maybe TRBD1 (5 bases). The CDR3 length is 16 residues. The germline V gene encodes CDR1 SEHNR and CDR2 FQNEAQ (reference sequence). V was cut by 5 bases and J by 6 bases, with 21 bases left in between. CDR3 in DNA: TGTGCCAGCAGCCCTCAAGGGGCCGGTTTGAGGGATACGCAGTATTTT. This codes for CASSPQGAGLRDTQYF. Full variable domain (rest looked up from reference TRBV7-9 and TRBJ2-3): DTGVSQNPRHKITKRGQNVTFRCDPISEHNRLYWYRQTLGQGPEFLTYFQNEAQLEKSRLLSDRFSAERPKGSFSTLEIQRTEQGDSAMYLCASSPQGAGLRDTQYFGPGTRLTVL.

The chain uses TRBV30 and TRBJ1-1; D call uncertain. Germline loops: CDR1 GTSNPN, CDR2 SVGIG (reference sequence). The V gene lost 1 base and the J gene lost 5 bases, with 8 bases spanning the gap. The CDR3 spans 12 residues. The CDR3 loop is CAWSEKRTEAFF. The CDR3 nucleotides are TGTGCCTGGAGTGAAAAACGGACTGAAGCTTTCTTT.